The rows below give T cell receptor beta chains drawn from one sample of a study of blood T cells in healthy people across ages. Via MiXCR, TCRdb re-called the 5' RACE reads, giving one row per CDR3 protein. This table holds 1.5 million to 1.8 million distinct CDR3 sequences, less than 45% found once. The source material was blood. These receptor sequences come from a woman aged 18 to 35 in good health. Both conserved end residues are trimmed from each CDR3. Clone size is given for some rows only: seen once, a few or many times, or a class if the clone is expanded.

V gene	clone size	CDR3 protein
TRBV7-2	few	ASSRQPLAVSTDTQY
TRBV10-3	few	AISERANYGYT
TRBV6-5	-	ASSYGGQLF
TRBV29-1	once	SVEKGPTEAF
TRBV20-1	-	SARGQREYGYT
TRBV12-3/TRBV12-4	-	ASSVGSVLYEQY
TRBV20-1	-	SARAPSGADNEQY
TRBV7-2	-	ASSNSGSAYEQY
TRBV14	-	ASSQDEYRLSYNEQF
TRBV20-1	few	SAPDRTYNEQF